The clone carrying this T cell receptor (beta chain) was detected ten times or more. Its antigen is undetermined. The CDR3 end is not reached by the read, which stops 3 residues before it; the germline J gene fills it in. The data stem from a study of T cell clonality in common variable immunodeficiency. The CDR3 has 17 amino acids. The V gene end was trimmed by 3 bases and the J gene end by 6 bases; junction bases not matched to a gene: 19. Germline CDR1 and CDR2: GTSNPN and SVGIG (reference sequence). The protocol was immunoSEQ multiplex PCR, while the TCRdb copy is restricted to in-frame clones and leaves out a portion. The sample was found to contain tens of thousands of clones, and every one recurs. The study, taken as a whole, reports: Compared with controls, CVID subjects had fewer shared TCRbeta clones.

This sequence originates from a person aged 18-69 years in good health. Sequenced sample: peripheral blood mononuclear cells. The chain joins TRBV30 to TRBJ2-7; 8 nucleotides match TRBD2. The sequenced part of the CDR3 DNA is TGTGCCTGGAGACGGGGAGGATGGGTAGCGGGATCAGGCGAG. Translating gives CAWRRGGWVAGSGE. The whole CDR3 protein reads CAWRRGGWVAGSGEQYF.